The entry below describes one T cell receptor beta chain. Its antigen is not identified. Pooling was applied to second doses at about 4 or about 12 weeks. Clones were read by immunoSEQ multiplex PCR, and TCRdb kept only the in-frame ones, dropping some. The sample yields about 160,000 clones, roughly 88% seen once. This entry belongs to a study of T cell responses to AZD1222 COVID-19 vaccine. Study-wide results and caveats: Spike was spanned by vaccine-associated CD4 TCRs, which were dominant at 160-218 and 743-854. Baseline serostatus was positive in only a handful of AZD1222 recipients. None of the repertoires were sampled until the peak T cell response had passed.

V was trimmed by 3 bases and J by 0 bases, leaving 14 bases between them. The germline gives CDR1 SNHLY, CDR2 FYNNEI. There are 16 residues in the CDR3. V is TRBV2 and J is TRBJ1-2; D is perhaps TRBD1 (5 bases). This material consisted of peripheral blood, taken 28 days after the second AZD1222 dose. The clonotype was recovered from an adult who received the AZD1222 COVID-19 vaccine. CDR3 in DNA: TGTGCCAGCAGTGATAGGGGTATTGTAGCTAACTATGGCTACACCTTC. Translated, it gives CASSDRGIVANYGYTF.